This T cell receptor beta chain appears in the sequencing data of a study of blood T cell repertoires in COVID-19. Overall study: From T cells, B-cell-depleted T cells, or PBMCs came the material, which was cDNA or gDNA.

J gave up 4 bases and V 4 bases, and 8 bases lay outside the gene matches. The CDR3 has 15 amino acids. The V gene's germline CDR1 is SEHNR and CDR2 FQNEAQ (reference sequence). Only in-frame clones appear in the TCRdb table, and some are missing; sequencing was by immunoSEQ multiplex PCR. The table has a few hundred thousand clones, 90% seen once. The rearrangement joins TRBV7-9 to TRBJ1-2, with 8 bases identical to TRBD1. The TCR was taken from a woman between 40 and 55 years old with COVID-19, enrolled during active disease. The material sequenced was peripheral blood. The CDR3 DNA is TGTGCCAGCAGCTCCGGACAGGGAGGGCCCTATGGCTACACCTTC. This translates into CASSSGQGGPYGYTF. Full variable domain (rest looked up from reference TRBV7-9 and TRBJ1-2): DTGVSQNPRHKITKRGQNVTFRCDPISEHNRLYWYRQTLGQGPEFLTYFQNEAQLEKSRLLSDRFSAERPKGSFSTLEIQRTEQGDSAMYLCASSSGQGGPYGYTFGSGTRLTVV.